The clone carrying this T cell receptor (beta chain) has just one count. This sample is part of a study of shared clonotypes between healthy human individuals. The repertoire was sequenced with immunoSEQ multiplex PCR; TCRdb's copy has only in-frame clones and lacks some. The sample lists about 2.4 million clones; 80% to 95% were seen once. The ends were cut back, 1 base at V and 9 bases at J, with 13 bases in the middle. The CDR3 sequence is 14 residues long. Germline V CDR1 and CDR2: SGHAT, FQNNGV. Sequencing was done on a sample of naive CD4+ T cells from PBMCs. Subset in this sample: CD45RA+ positively selected. The V and J genes are TRBV11-2 and TRBJ2-1, with a weak D call TRBD2 (7 bases). The receptor comes from a young man in good health. Some clones in this sample may be carry-over from other donors' samples. The CDR3 nucleotides are TGTGCCAGCAGCTTAGGGGGGGGCTTAGGTGAGCAGTTCTTC. It translates to CASSLGGGLGEQFF. Full variable domain (remainder filled in from reference TRBV11-2 and TRBJ2-1): EAGVAQSPRYKIIEKRQSVAFWCNPISGHATLYWYQQILGQGPKLLIQFQNNGVVDDSQLPKDRFSAERLKGVDSTLKIQPAKLEDSAVYLCASSLGGGLGEQFFGPGTRLTVL.